One and the same sample provided the 10 T cell receptor beta chains below, sequenced in a study of shared clonotypes between healthy human individuals. Assay: immunoSEQ multiplex PCR; the TCRdb copy retains only in-frame clones and omits some. The table has about 610,000 clones, around 97% seen once. The sequenced sample consisted of naive CD4+ T cells sorted from blood. Subset of the sample: CD45RA+ positively selected. These receptors came from a woman between 25 and 40 years old in good health.

CDR3 residues: CASSPSGGPPGLYEQYF. Here the CDR3 DNA reads TGTGCCAGCAGCCCCTCGGGAGGGCCTCCGGGACTCTACGAGCAGTACTTC. The chain links TRBV5-6 to TRBJ2-7, with TRBD2 identical over 8 bases. This CDR3 is built from 17 residues. Per germline, CDR1 SGHDT and CDR2 YYEEEE. After removal of 4 bases from V and 3 bases from J, the junction contained 15 bases not matched to a gene.

This chain uses TRBV4-2 with TRBJ2-7, with D perhaps matching TRBD2 (5 bases). Germline V gene sequence: CDR1 LGHNA, CDR2 YNFKEQ. The CDR3 totals 17 residues. Trimming removed 0 bases from V and 5 bases from J, with 20 bases in between. DNA of the CDR3: TGTGCCAGCAGCCAAGATTCTATTCGAGGGAGCCCCCACGAGCAGTACTTC. Amino acids: CASSQDSIRGSPHEQYF.

The chain employs TRBV29-1 and TRBJ1-1; TRBD1 agrees at 9 bases. CDR3 length: 10 residues. V shed 6 bases, J shed 11 bases, and the junction held 4 bases outside the gene matches. Per the germline V gene, CDR1 is SQVTM and CDR2 is ANQGSEA. This chain's CDR3 is CSVGGTGAFF. In DNA, the CDR3 is TGCAGCGTAGGAGGGACAGGGGCTTTCTTT.

J is TRBJ1-1 and V is TRBV2; no reliable D call. With 1 base removed from V and 5 bases from J, the gap between germline ends came to 8 bases. Germline assignment: CDR1 SNHLY and CDR2 FYNNEI. This CDR3 is built from 13 residues. The CDR3 loop reads CASSEEWYTEAFF. The CDR3, as DNA: TGTGCCAGCAGTGAAGAGTGGTATACTGAAGCTTTCTTT.

This chain joins TRBV9 and TRBJ2-3; weak D call: TRBD2 (6 bases). This CDR3 has 15 residues. CDR1 is SGDLS, CDR2 YYNGEE, per germline. V lost 1 base and J lost 6, with 15 bases in between. CDR3 region: CASSVSSGEWDTQYF. CDR3 bases: TGTGCCAGCAGCGTATCGTCGGGAGAATGGGATACGCAGTATTTT.

The chain couples TRBV2 to TRBJ1-4; D may be TRBD1 (6 bases). The CDR3 extends over 16 amino acids. Trimming removed 0 bases from V and 7 bases from J, with 15 bases in between. Germline V gene sequence: CDR1 SNHLY, CDR2 FYNNEI. CDR3 nucleotide sequence: TGTGCCAGCAGTGAAGCGCTCGGGGGGCGCGGTGAAAAACTGTTTTTT. It translates to CASSEALGGRGEKLFF.

This chain uses TRBV7-3 with TRBJ2-7; 7 bases line up with TRBD1. V shed 1 base and J 3 bases; nucleotides not matched to a gene: 6. Germline CDR1 reads SGHTA; CDR2 reads FQGTGA. The CDR3 length is 15 residues. CDR3 sequence reads: CASSLRPGGDYEQYF. CDR3 bases: TGTGCCAGCAGCTTAAGGCCAGGGGGTGACTACGAGCAGTACTTC.

The V gene is TRBV27, the J gene TRBJ2-2, with D possibly matching TRBD1 (6 bases). Trimming stripped 5 bases from V and 4 bases from J, with 17 bases between. CDR1 and CDR2 from the germline V gene are MNHEY and SMNVEV (reference sequence). The CDR3 loop spans 16 amino acids. In DNA, the CDR3 is TGTGCCAGCAGTCCAAAACAGGGTGTAAGCACCGGGGAGCTGTTTTTT. Amino acids: CASSPKQGVSTGELFF.

Remarks on this clone: Within the sample, other DNA sequences also encode this same CDR3. The gene calls are TRBV9 and TRBJ2-2; no firm D call. The CDR3 length is 14 residues. Germline loops: CDR1 SGDLS, CDR2 YYNGEE. V lost 0 bases and J 1 base, leaving 4 bases between the germline ends. The CDR3 region has the DNA TGTGCCAGCAGCGTAGTCGGGAACACCGGGGAGCTGTTTTTT. Translation gives CASSVVGNTGELFF.

The V gene is TRBV19, the J gene TRBJ1-2, with 8 nucleotides matching TRBD1. Germline values: CDR1 LNHDA, CDR2 SQIVND (reference sequence). CDR3 length: 12 amino acids. V trimming: 6 bases; J trimming: 8 bases; junction bases outside the gene matches: 5. The CDR3 loop is CASRGTGRGYTF. The DNA for the CDR3 is TGTGCCAGTAGGGGGACAGGTCGCGGCTACACCTTC.